The table lists the clone carrying this T cell receptor (beta chain) with a few counts. This entry belongs to a study of identical twins. Trimming removed 4 bases at V and 4 bases at J, with 12 bases between. In germline, CDR1 is KGHDR, CDR2 SFDVKD. The CDR3 contains 14 residues. MiXCR was run by TCRdb on the 5' RACE reads, yielding one entry per CDR3 protein. This sample has a few hundred thousand distinct CDR3 sequences, with roughly 10% found just once. This receptor was taken from a man aged 45-65 years in good health. The material sequenced was memory T cells sorted from blood. The chain joins TRBV24-1 to TRBJ1-1; a weak D match, TRBD1 (6 bases). In nucleotides, the CDR3 is TGTGCCACCAGTGACGCAGGGGATGCCACTGAAGCTTTCTTT. Its protein product is CATSDAGDATEAFF.